Each of the 21 T cell receptor beta chains below was sequenced from the same sample in a study of shared clonotypes between healthy human individuals (dated by TCRdb to between 2020 and 2021). Libraries were constructed by the immunoSEQ multiplex PCR assay. Not all clones reach the TCRdb copy of this immuneACCESS table, which keeps in-frame sequences only. Checked studies attribute under half of the gap to unresolved V genes and leave the rest unexplained. The sample contains under 550,000 clones, 95% to 97% of them found a single time. The ten largest clones take up about 0.064% of the sample. The sequenced material came from naive CD4+ T cells sorted from blood. The meaning of the sample's cell subset or site label: CD45RA+ positively selected. The receptors were sampled from a woman aged 25 to 39 in good health.

Concerning this clone: The sample carries other DNA sequences with the same CDR3. The J gene is TRBJ2-7, the V gene TRBV7-2, with 12 bases fitting TRBD2. Germline loops: CDR1 SGHTA, CDR2 FQGNSA. The CDR3 length is 13 residues. Germline trimming cut 4 bases from V and 6 bases from J; bases unmatched to any gene: 1. CDR3 nucleotides: TGTGCCAGCAGCTCGGGACTAGCGGGCGAGCAGTACTTC. Translation: CASSSGLAGEQYF.

This chain joins TRBV6-6 and TRBJ2-3; D perhaps matches TRBD1 (6 bases). Trimming took off 7 bases at V and 11 bases at J, with 13 bases between the two ends. The CDR3 spans 11 residues. Germline lookup yields CDR1 MNHNY and CDR2 SVGAGI (reference sequence). Here the CDR3 reads CASTQGWLQYF. The CDR3 bases are TGTGCCAGCACCCAGGGGTGGTTGCAGTATTTT.

The rearrangement links TRBV9 to TRBJ1-5; a possible D gene is TRBD1 (6 bases). The germline gives CDR1 SGDLS, CDR2 YYNGEE. The CDR3 extends over 16 amino acids. V shed 3 bases and J shed 4 bases, with 17 bases lying between them. The CDR3 region is CASSAGVGGMNQPQHF. The CDR3 DNA reads TGTGCCAGCAGCGCCGGGGTAGGGGGAATGAATCAGCCCCAGCATTTT.

The chain employs TRBV5-1 and TRBJ1-1; perhaps TRBD1 as D (6 bases). Germline CDR1 and CDR2: SGHRS and YFSETQ. Trimming cost V 0 bases and J 6 bases, with 15 bases left between them. The CDR3 sequence is 15 residues long. This CDR3 reads CASSLGTGIESEAFF. CDR3 nucleotides: TGCGCCAGCAGCTTGGGTACAGGGATTGAATCTGAAGCTTTCTTT.

V usage is TRBV11-3 and J usage is TRBJ2-7, with 8 bases fitting TRBD1. The germline V gene encodes CDR1 SGHNT and CDR2 YENEEA. The junction had 17 bases not matched to a gene; V was cut back by 4 bases and J by 0 bases. The CDR3 has 19 amino acids. CDR3 residues: CASSSFPIYGTGLSYEQYF. In nucleotides, the CDR3 is TGTGCCAGCAGCTCATTCCCCATCTACGGGACAGGCCTCTCCTACGAGCAGTACTTC.

The chain links TRBV6-1 to TRBJ1-1; no reliable D call. The CDR3 is 13 amino acids. The germline V gene has CDR1 MNHNS and CDR2 SASEGT. V lost 4 bases, J lost 4 bases, and 10 bases lay in between. This CDR3 reads CASSVGSGTEAFF. In DNA, the CDR3 is TGTGCCAGCAGTGTGGGGAGCGGCACTGAAGCTTTCTTT.

This chain links TRBV28 with TRBJ1-3, with 7 positions matching TRBD1. Germline lookup yields CDR1 MDHEN and CDR2 SYDVKM. Trimming cost V 4 bases and J 2 bases; bases outside gene matches: 8. The CDR3 is made up of 16 amino acids. This CDR3 is CASSSPGQLTGNTIYF. The CDR3 DNA sequence: TGTGCCAGCAGTTCGCCGGGACAGCTAACTGGAAACACCATATATTTT.

V usage is TRBV6-5 and J usage is TRBJ2-1, with unresolved D. The germline V and J ends were trimmed by 0 bases and 9 bases, with 15 bases remaining between them. Germline assignment: CDR1 MNHEY and CDR2 SVGAGI. The CDR3 is 15 residues long. CDR3 amino acids: CASSYSIGVLAEQFF. The CDR3 DNA is TGTGCCAGCAGTTACTCCATCGGAGTCCTGGCTGAGCAGTTCTTC.

The V and J genes are TRBV6-1 and TRBJ1-2, with TRBD1 as a possible D gene (6 bases). CDR3 length: 13 amino acids. The V gene's germline CDR1 is MNHNS and CDR2 SASEGT. The V end lost 4 bases, the J end lost 4 bases, and 10 bases lay between the germline ends. CDR3 DNA: TGTGCCAGCAGTGCGGACAGCCTCTATGGCTACACCTTC. This sequence encodes CASSADSLYGYTF.

The chain carries TRBV21-1 and TRBJ1-3. TRBV21-1 is shown as a pseudogene. This CDR3 contains 18 residues. The CDR3 protein is CASSKEPNARRLGNTIYF. The CDR3 DNA follows: TGTGCCAGCAGCAAAGAGCCAAATGCCCGGAGGCTGGGAAACACCATATATTTT.

The chain uses TRBV28 and TRBJ1-2; no reliable D call. The CDR3 length is 16 residues. V was shortened by 5 bases and J by 0 bases, with 16 bases between the two germline ends. The germline V gene has CDR1 MDHEN and CDR2 SYDVKM. The chain's CDR3 is CASSTRTQSANYGYTF. The CDR3 DNA is TGTGCCAGCAGTACCCGGACTCAGTCAGCTAACTATGGCTACACCTTC.

V is TRBV18 and J is TRBJ2-1, with TRBD2 identical over 7 bases. The V gene end was trimmed by 3 bases and the J gene end by 6 bases; junction bases not matched to a gene: 14. This CDR3 comprises 17 residues. Looked up from germline, CDR1 is KGHSH and CDR2 is LQKENI. The CDR3 sequence is CASSPYSGLAESNEQFF. The CDR3 DNA follows: TGTGCCAGCTCACCCTATAGTGGGCTAGCGGAGAGCAATGAGCAGTTCTTC.

This chain links TRBV27 with TRBJ2-1, with TRBD1 as a possible D gene (6 bases). The CDR3 consists of 15 residues. V lost 3 bases and J lost 4, with 13 bases in between. Germline CDR1 reads MNHEY; CDR2 reads SMNVEV (reference sequence). CDR3 coding DNA: TGTGCCAGCAGTTTTCGACAGGTCGGGTACAATGAGCAGTTCTTC. It yields the protein CASSFRQVGYNEQFF.

The chain links TRBV27 to TRBJ2-1; 7 bases map to TRBD1. The CDR3 has 14 residues. V lost 1 base, J lost 5 bases, and 2 bases stayed unmatched. Germline values: CDR1 MNHEY, CDR2 SMNVEV (reference sequence). The CDR3 DNA reads TGTGCCAGCAGTTTATGGGACAGAGACAATGAGCAGTTCTTC. Translated: CASSLWDRDNEQFF.

V is TRBV28 and J is TRBJ2-7; 7 bases agree with TRBD1. Per the germline V gene, CDR1 is MDHEN and CDR2 is SYDVKM. V trimming: 3 bases; J trimming: 1 base; junction bases outside the gene matches: 12. This CDR3 has 17 residues. This CDR3 reads CASSFRQGSSYSYEQYF. In nucleotides, the CDR3 is TGTGCCAGCAGTTTTCGACAGGGTTCGTCATATTCCTACGAGCAGTACTTC.

On this clone: Within the sample, other DNA sequences also encode this same CDR3. The chain uses TRBV27 and TRBJ1-5, with D unclear. CDR1 is MNHEY and CDR2 is SMNVEV in the germline V gene (reference sequence). Deletions cut 2 bases from V and 0 bases from J, with 11 bases between. CDR3 length: 16 residues. The CDR3 spells CASSLDGRHSNQPQHF. The CDR3 DNA reads TGTGCCAGCAGTTTAGACGGCAGACATAGCAATCAGCCCCAGCATTTT.

V and J are TRBV11-2 and TRBJ2-7; 8 nucleotides agree with TRBD1. V lost 0 bases, J lost 2 bases, and 6 bases stayed unmatched. There are 16 residues in the CDR3. From germline, CDR1 is SGHAT and CDR2 FQNNGV. DNA for the CDR3: TGTGCCAGCAGCTTAGAATTGGGGACAGGTACCTACGAGCAGTACTTC. Its protein product is CASSLELGTGTYEQYF. Together with reference TRBV11-2 and TRBJ2-7, the CDR3 gives the full variable domain: EAGVAQSPRYKIIEKRQSVAFWCNPISGHATLYWYQQILGQGPKLLIQFQNNGVVDDSQLPKDRFSAERLKGVDSTLKIQPAKLEDSAVYLCASSLELGTGTYEQYFGPGTRLTVT.

The J gene is TRBJ1-4, the V gene TRBV5-4; D call uncertain. There are 15 residues in the CDR3. The V end was cut by 0 bases, the J end by 6 bases, with 12 bases between. Germline CDR1 is SGHNT and CDR2 is YYREEE (reference sequence). CDR3 sequence (DNA): TGTGCCAGCAGCTTGGCCGGGCTGGGCTATGAAAAACTGTTTTTT. This codes for CASSLAGLGYEKLFF.

V and J are TRBV28 and TRBJ1-4, with D maybe TRBD1 (5 bases). V dropped 4 bases and J dropped 7 bases, with 16 bases sitting between them. The CDR3 consists of 15 residues. CDR1 is MDHEN and CDR2 is SYDVKM in the germline V gene. CDR3 sequence: CASSSPTRAGEKLFF. The CDR3 nucleotides are TGTGCCAGCAGTTCACCTACCAGGGCAGGTGAAAAACTGTTTTTT.

The chain recombines TRBV10-3 with TRBJ1-1; 8 bases agree with TRBD1. Germline lookup yields CDR1 ENHRY and CDR2 SYGVKD. V shed 2 bases and J 4 bases; nucleotides not matched to a gene: 3. CDR3 length equals 14 residues. The CDR3 region has the DNA TGTGCCATCAGTGAGGGACAGGGTCCCACTGAAGCTTTCTTT. It translates to CAISEGQGPTEAFF.

This sequence joins TRBV28 and TRBJ2-7; 8 nucleotides agree with TRBD2. CDR3 length equals 15 residues. The ends lost 7 bases at V and 3 bases at J; junction bases unmatched: 11. Germline lookup yields CDR1 MDHEN and CDR2 SYDVKM. As DNA, the CDR3 is TGTGCCAGCATACGGACCGGGACTAGAGGCTACGAGCAGTACTTC. Translated, it gives CASIRTGTRGYEQYF. Filled out from reference TRBV28 and TRBJ2-7, the complete variable domain reads DVKVTQSSRYLVKRTGEKVFLECVQDMDHENMFWYRQDPGLGLRLIYFSYDVKMKEKGDIPEGYSVSREKKERFSLILESASTNQTSMYLCASIRTGTRGYEQYFGPGTRLTVT.